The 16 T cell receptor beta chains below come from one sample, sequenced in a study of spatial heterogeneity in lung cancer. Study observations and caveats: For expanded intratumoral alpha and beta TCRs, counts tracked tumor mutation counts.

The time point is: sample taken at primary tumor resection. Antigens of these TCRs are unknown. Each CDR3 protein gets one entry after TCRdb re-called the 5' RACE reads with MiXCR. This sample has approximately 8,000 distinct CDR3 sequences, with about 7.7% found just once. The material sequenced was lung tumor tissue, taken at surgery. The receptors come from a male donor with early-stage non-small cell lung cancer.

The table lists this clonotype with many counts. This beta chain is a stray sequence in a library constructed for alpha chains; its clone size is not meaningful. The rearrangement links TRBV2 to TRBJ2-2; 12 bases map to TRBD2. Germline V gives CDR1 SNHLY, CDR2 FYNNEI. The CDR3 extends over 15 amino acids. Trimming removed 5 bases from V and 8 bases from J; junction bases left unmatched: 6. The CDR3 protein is CASSTGLAGPGELFF. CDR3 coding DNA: TGTGCCAGCAGTACCGGACTAGCGGGACCTGGGGAGCTGTTTTTT.

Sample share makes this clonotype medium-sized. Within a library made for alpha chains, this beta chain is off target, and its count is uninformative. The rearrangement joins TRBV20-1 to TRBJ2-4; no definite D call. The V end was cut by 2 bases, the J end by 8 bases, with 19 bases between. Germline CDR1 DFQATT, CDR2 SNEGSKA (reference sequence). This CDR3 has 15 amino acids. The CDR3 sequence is CSARMMTSSGDIQYF. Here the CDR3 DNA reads TGCAGTGCTAGAATGATGACATCATCTGGGGACATTCAGTACTTC.

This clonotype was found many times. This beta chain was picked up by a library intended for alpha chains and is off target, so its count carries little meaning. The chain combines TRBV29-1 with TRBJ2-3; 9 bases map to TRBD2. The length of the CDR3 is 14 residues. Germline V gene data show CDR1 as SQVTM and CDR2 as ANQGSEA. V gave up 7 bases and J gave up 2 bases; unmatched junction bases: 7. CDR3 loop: CSALTSGLTDTQYF. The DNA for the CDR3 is TGCAGCGCCCTGACTAGCGGACTCACAGATACGCAGTATTTT.

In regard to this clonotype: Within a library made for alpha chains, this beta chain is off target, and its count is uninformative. In DNA, the CDR3 is TGTGCCAGCAGTTTCTCCAGGGACACAGATACGCAGTATTTT. Amino acids: CASSFSRDTDTQYF. The genes are TRBV2 and TRBJ2-3; perhaps TRBD1 as D (5 bases). The V gene lost 5 bases and the J gene lost 2 bases, with 11 bases spanning the gap. CDR1 and CDR2 (germline): SNHLY, FYNNEI. The CDR3 spans 14 residues.

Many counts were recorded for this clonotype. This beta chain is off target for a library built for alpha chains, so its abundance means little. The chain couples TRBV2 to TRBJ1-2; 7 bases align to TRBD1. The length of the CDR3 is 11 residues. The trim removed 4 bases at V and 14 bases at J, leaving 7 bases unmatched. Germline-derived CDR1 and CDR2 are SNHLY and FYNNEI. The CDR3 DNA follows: TGTGCCAGCAGTGCGATGGACAGGCCAACCTTC. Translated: CASSAMDRPTF.

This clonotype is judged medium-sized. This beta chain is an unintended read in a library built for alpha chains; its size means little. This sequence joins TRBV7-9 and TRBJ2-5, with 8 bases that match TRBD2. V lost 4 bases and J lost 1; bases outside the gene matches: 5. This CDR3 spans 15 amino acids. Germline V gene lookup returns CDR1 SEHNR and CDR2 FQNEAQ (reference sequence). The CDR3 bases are TGTGCCAGCAGCTCGCCGGGACTAGGCCAAGAGACCCAGTACTTC. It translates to CASSSPGLGQETQYF.

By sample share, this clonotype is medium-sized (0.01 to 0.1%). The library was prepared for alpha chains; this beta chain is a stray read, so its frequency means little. In DNA, the CDR3 is TGTGCCTGGAGTGCATTGGGGGGAGGGTACAATGAGCAGTTCTTC. Translating it yields CAWSALGGGYNEQFF. This chain links TRBV30 with TRBJ2-1, with 7 nucleotides matching TRBD2. Trimming at V came to 1 base and at J to 4 bases, leaving 7 bases not matched to a gene. CDR3 length: 15 residues. The germline V gene has CDR1 GTSNPN and CDR2 SVGIG (reference sequence).

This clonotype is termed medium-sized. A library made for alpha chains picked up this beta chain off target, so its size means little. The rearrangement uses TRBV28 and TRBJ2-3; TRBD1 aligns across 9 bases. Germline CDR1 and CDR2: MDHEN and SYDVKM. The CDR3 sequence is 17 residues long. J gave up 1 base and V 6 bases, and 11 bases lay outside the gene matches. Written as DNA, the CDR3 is TGTGCCAGCAGCTCCGCGGTACGACAGGGGGGCACAGATACGCAGTATTTT. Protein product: CASSSAVRQGGTDTQYF.

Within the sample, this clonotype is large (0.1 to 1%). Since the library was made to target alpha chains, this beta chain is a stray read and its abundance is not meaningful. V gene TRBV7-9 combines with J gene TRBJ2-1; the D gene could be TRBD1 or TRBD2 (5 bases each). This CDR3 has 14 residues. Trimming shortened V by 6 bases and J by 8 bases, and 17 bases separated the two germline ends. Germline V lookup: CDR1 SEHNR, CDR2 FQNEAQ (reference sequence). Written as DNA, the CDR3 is TGTGCCAGCAGTCCCGGGACCACCGTCGATGAGCAGTTCTTC. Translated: CASSPGTTVDEQFF.

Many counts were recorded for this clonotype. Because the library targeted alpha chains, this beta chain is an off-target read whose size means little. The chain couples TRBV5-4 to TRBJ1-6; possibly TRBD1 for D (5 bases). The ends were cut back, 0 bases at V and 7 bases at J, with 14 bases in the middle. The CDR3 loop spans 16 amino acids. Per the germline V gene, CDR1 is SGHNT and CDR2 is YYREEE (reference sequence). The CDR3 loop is CASSLGGASWNSPLHF. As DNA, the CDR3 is TGTGCCAGCAGCTTGGGGGGCGCGAGTTGGAATTCACCCCTCCACTTT.

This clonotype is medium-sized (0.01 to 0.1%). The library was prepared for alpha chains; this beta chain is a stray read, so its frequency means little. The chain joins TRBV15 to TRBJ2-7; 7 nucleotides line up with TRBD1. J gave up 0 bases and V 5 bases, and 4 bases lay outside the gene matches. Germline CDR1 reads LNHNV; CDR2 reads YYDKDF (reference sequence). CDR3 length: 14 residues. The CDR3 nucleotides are TGTGCCACCAGCCCACGGACAGGCTCCTACGAGCAGTACTTC. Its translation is CATSPRTGSYEQYF.

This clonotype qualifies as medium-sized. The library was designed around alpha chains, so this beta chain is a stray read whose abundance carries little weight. CDR3 in amino acids: CASSQTRGRGYNEQFF. CDR3 nucleotide sequence: TGTGCCAGCAGCCAAACCCGGGGTAGAGGCTACAATGAGCAGTTCTTC. The chain recombines TRBV14 with TRBJ2-1, with D perhaps TRBD2 (5 bases). Germline V lookup: CDR1 SGHDN, CDR2 FVKESK. The length of the CDR3 is 16 residues. V shed 2 bases and J shed 3 bases, with 14 bases lying between them.

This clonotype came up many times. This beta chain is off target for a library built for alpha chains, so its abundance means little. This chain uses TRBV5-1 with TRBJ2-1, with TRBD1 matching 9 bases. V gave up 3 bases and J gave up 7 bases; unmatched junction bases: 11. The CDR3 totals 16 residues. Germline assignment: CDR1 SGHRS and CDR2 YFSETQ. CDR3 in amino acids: CASSWLPGQGGNEQFF. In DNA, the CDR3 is TGCGCCAGCAGCTGGCTACCGGGACAGGGTGGGAATGAGCAGTTCTTC.

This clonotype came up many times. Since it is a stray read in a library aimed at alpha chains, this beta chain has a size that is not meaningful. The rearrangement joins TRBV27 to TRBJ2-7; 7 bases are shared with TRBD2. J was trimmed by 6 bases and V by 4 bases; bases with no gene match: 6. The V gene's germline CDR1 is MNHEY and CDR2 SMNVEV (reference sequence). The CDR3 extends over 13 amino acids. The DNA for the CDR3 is TGTGCCAGCAGTTCCCTAAGGACTAGCGAGCAGTACTTC. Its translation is CASSSLRTSEQYF.

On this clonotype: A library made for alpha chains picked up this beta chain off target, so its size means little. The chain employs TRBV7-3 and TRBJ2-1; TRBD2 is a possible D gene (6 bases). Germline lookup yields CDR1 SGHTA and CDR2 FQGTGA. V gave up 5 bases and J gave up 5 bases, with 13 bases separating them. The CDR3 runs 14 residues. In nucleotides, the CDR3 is TGTGCCAGCAGCCCGCCGGGCGGGAACAATGAGCAGTTCTTC. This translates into CASSPPGGNNEQFF. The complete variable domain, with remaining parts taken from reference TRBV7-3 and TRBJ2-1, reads GAGVSQTPSNKVTEKGKYVELRCDPISGHTALYWYRQSLGQGPEFLIYFQGTGAADDSGLPNDRFFAVRPEGSVSTLKIQRTERGDSAVYLCASSPPGGNNEQFFGPGTRLTVL.

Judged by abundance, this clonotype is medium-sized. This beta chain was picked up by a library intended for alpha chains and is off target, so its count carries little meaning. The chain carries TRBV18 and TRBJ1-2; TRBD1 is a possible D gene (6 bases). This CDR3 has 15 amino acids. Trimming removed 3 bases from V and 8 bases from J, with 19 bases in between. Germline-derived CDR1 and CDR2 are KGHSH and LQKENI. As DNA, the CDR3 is TGTGCCAGCTCACCGTCACAGGGAGATGCGGAAGGCTACACCTTC. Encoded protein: CASSPSQGDAEGYTF.